This T cell receptor (beta chain) was sequenced during a study of cytomegalovirus exposure and HLA in healthy donors. About the research overall: One earlier analysis, a look at some 180 million T cells, found some 100 million unique TCR beta sequences. The study's findings and limits: Both high specificity and high sensitivity reportedly marked the classifier's diagnosis of cytomegalovirus status. The study designated fewer than 200 TCR beta chains cytomegalovirus-associated. Generally TCR sequences proved uncommon, though certain public TCRs appeared in numerous donors.

A multiplex PCR was run with 60 Vbeta primers and 13 Jbeta primers. The data were produced by immunoSEQ multiplex PCR, yet TCRdb's version contains in-frame clones alone and is incomplete. Seen here are roughly 60,000 clones, 70% to 75% observed once, and the top ten hold 5% to 7%. Note on this clone: Its target is unknown.

The sequencing input was PBMCs. This sequence originates from a woman aged 25 to 39 in good health and CMV-seronegative.

CDR3 nucleotide sequence: TGTGCCAGCAGCCTTACTAGCGGCCAATACAATGAGCAGTTCTTC. It encodes CASSLTSGQYNEQFF. V and J are TRBV5-6 and TRBJ2-1, with 8 bases lining up with TRBD2. V gave up 4 bases and J gave up 4 bases; unmatched junction bases: 7. The CDR3 has 15 amino acids. Germline CDR1 is SGHDT and CDR2 is YYEEEE.